This T cell receptor (beta chain) derives from a study of shared clonotypes between healthy human individuals. Findings and caveats of the study: Sorted-subset samples were not fully sequenced, rarefaction indicated.

The germline V gene encodes CDR1 MNHNS and CDR2 SASEGT. This CDR3 is 16 amino acids long. Assay execution took place at the deep level. Only in-frame clones appear in the TCRdb table, and some are missing; sequencing was by immunoSEQ multiplex PCR. Among 950,000 to 1,100,000 clones listed, approximately 76% were seen once. This clone was seen only a few times. Its antigen is not known. Sequence at one end of the junction differs from germline and may be a read error. The genes are TRBV6-1 and TRBJ1-2; no clear D. The source material was memory CD4+ T cells sorted from blood. Noted subset: CD45RA-negative fraction. The receptor was derived from a man between 18 and 29 years old in good health. CDR3 sequence: CAISESNKARNYGYTF. CDR3 DNA: TGTGCCATCAGTGAGTCGAATAAGGCACGGAACTATGGCTACACCTTC.